The 8 T cell receptor beta chains listed next were all sequenced from one sample in a study of CD8 T cells in Susac syndrome. Random-hexamer reverse transcription was applied to about 0.5 to 1 ug RNA. MiXCR, applied by TCRdb to the immunoSEQ multiplex PCR reads, yields one record per CDR3 protein. The sample carries 100,000 to 150,000 distinct CDR3 sequences, just under 95% recorded once. The sequenced sample was CD8+ T cells from PBMCs. These receptors originate from a human donor with Susac syndrome.

The CDR3, as DNA: TGTGCCAGCAGTTCGGACAGAGGACGTAGCGACCCGAGGAACAAAGAGACCCAGTACTTC. It codes for CASSSDRGRSDPRNKETQYF. The J gene is TRBJ2-5, the V gene TRBV27, with D possibly being TRBD1 (6 bases). The CDR3 totals 20 residues. The V and J ends lost 4 bases and 3 bases respectively, with 30 bases between them. Germline CDR1 MNHEY, CDR2 SMNVEV (reference sequence).

V is TRBV29-1 and J is TRBJ2-7; perhaps D is TRBD1 or TRBD2 (6 bases each). CDR3 length: 13 residues. CDR1 is SQVTM, CDR2 ANQGSEA, per germline. The germline V and J ends were trimmed by 4 bases and 0 bases, with 10 bases remaining between them. This CDR3 is CSVGGTLSYEQYF. CDR3 nucleotides: TGCAGCGTTGGCGGGACACTCTCCTACGAGCAGTACTTC.

This chain connects TRBV12-3 or TRBV12-4 to TRBJ2-7, with 15 bases aligning to TRBD2. The CDR3 is made up of 15 amino acids. The ends lost 3 bases at V and 6 bases at J; junction bases unmatched: 3. The CDR3 spells CASSLGLAGGPEQYF. CDR3 nucleotides: TGTGCCAGCAGTTTGGGACTAGCGGGGGGCCCCGAGCAGTACTTC.

The rearrangement uses TRBV12-3 or TRBV12-4 and TRBJ1-5, with D maybe TRBD1 (6 bases). The V end lost 6 bases, the J end lost 4 bases, and 16 bases lay between the germline ends. The CDR3 loop spans 15 amino acids. CDR3 in DNA: TGTGCCAGCAGCCCGTCCCCAGGGGCGAATCAGCCCCAGCATTTT. Its protein is CASSPSPGANQPQHF.

The V gene is TRBV18, the J gene TRBJ2-4, with 10 bases fitting TRBD2. Trimming took 4 bases from V and 5 from J; bases not matched to a gene: 8. CDR3 size: 16 residues. CDR1 and CDR2 (germline): KGHSH, LQKENI. The CDR3 loop reads CASSRSGTSVENIQYF. The CDR3 DNA is TGTGCCAGCTCACGGTCCGGGACTAGCGTCGAAAACATTCAGTACTTC. The entire variable domain, with the rest obtained from reference TRBV18 and TRBJ2-4, is as follows: NAGVMQNPRHLVRRRGQEARLRCSPMKGHSHVYWYRQLPEEGLKFMVYLQKENIIDESGMPKERFSAEFPKEGPSILRIQQVVRGDSAAYFCASSRSGTSVENIQYFGAGTRLSVL.

This clonotype turned up a few times. The chain combines TRBV6-1 with TRBJ1-1; D call uncertain. CDR3 length equals 13 residues. V was trimmed by 1 base and J by 1 base, leaving 4 bases between them. Per the germline V gene, CDR1 is MNHNS and CDR2 is SASEGT. CDR3 coding DNA: TGTGCCAGCAGTGAAGTTGAGAACACTGAAGCTTTCTTT. Translating gives CASSEVENTEAFF.

The V gene is TRBV20-1, the J gene TRBJ1-1; D gene unclear. The V gene's germline CDR1 is DFQATT and CDR2 SNEGSKA (reference sequence). The CDR3 contains 10 residues. The V end lost 4 bases, the J end lost 5 bases, and 5 bases lay between the germline ends. CDR3: CSAIRTEAFF. CDR3 DNA: TGCAGTGCTATACGGACTGAAGCTTTCTTT.

The chain uses TRBV3-1 and TRBJ2-6, with D unresolved. Trimming took 3 bases from V and 0 from J, leaving 15 bases between them. This CDR3 is built from 18 residues. Germline V gene lookup returns CDR1 LGHDT and CDR2 YNNKEL (reference sequence). CDR3 sequence: CASSHPPDGYSGANVLTF. CDR3 nucleotide sequence: TGTGCCAGCAGCCACCCCCCGGACGGATACTCTGGGGCCAACGTCCTGACTTTC.